This TCR beta chain came from a study of T cells in Graves' hyperthyroidism and ophthalmopathy. The study's findings and limits: Model output signaled ophthalmopathy a median roughly six months ahead of onset. Ophthalmopathy was separated from stable hyperthyroidism by a 13 V-J model.

This clonotype was seen repeatedly, ten times or more. Its target is not known. Amplification yielded TCR beta CDR3 regions, with RNA transcripts as the source. First-round RT-PCR with HTBI primers amplified the TCR CDR3 region. TCRdb re-derived calls from the multiplex PCR reads in MiXCR, one entry per CDR3 protein. Of 280,000 or so distinct CDR3 sequences in the sample, around 25% were seen once. In germline, CDR1 is SGHRS, CDR2 YFSETQ. The germline V and J ends were trimmed by 6 bases and 4 bases, with 10 bases remaining between them. This CDR3 has 12 amino acids. Newly diagnosed hyperthyroidism, duration under 2 months, in patients aged 18 to 65.

V and J are TRBV5-1 and TRBJ1-2; TRBD1 is a possible D gene (6 bases). The source material was blood. This sequence originates from a middle-aged man with Graves' hyperthyroidism that later progressed to Graves' ophthalmopathy. The CDR3 sequence: CASKEQGYGYTF. CDR3 DNA sequence: TGCGCCAGCAAGGAACAGGGCTATGGCTACACCTTC.